The clone carrying this TCR beta chain was counted a single time. The sample holds other DNA sequences that translate to the same CDR3. This sample stems from a study of shared clonotypes between healthy human individuals. This table comes from immunoSEQ multiplex PCR, and its TCRdb copy is limited to in-frame clones, with some not included. The data show 1,400,000 or so clones, approximately 98.5% seen once. From germline, CDR1 is SNHLY and CDR2 FYNNEI. V shed 0 bases and J shed 0 bases, with 9 bases lying between them. The CDR3 covers 15 residues. The sample comprised naive CD4+ T cells sorted from blood. Subset specified: CD45RA+ positively selected. V is TRBV2 and J is TRBJ2-7; perhaps TRBD1 as D (5 bases). The receptor comes from a man aged 25-45 years in good health. The CDR3 spells CASSEAGVGSYEQYF. The CDR3 DNA follows: TGTGCCAGCAGTGAAGCAGGGGTCGGCTCCTACGAGCAGTACTTC. The whole variable domain, remainder taken from reference TRBV2 and TRBJ2-7, is EPEVTQTPSHQVTQMGQEVILRCVPISNHLYFYWYRQILGQKVEFLVSFYNNEISEKSEIFDDQFSVERPDGSNFTLKIRSTKLEDSAMYFCASSEAGVGSYEQYFGPGTRLTVT.